Presented here are 5 T cell receptor beta chains from one specimen sequenced in a study of sequential checkpoint blockade in melanoma. Libraries were prepared by immunoSEQ multiplex PCR; TCRdb keeps only in-frame clonotypes and omits some of them. In the table there are about 14,000 clones, about 73% of which are singletons. Treatment given: randomized to nivolumab then ipilimumab (arm A) or the reverse (arm B). The sequences come from CD8+ T cells sorted from blood (inferred from file names), collected from a patient given nivolumab and ipilimumab in sequence. Source of these receptors: a human donor with melanoma.

The rearrangement links TRBV5-1 to TRBJ2-1, with TRBD2 identical over 13 bases. The V gene's germline CDR1 is SGHRS and CDR2 YFSETQ. V lost 3 bases to trimming and J lost 4 bases; unmatched junction nucleotides: 4. The CDR3 length is 16 residues. CDR3 nucleotide sequence: TGCGCCAGCAGCTACCGGACTAGCGGGAGTTACAATGAGCAGTTCTTC. Protein product: CASSYRTSGSYNEQFF.

This sequence joins TRBV4-2 and TRBJ1-2, with a possible D match to TRBD1 (6 bases). The CDR3 runs 15 residues. Germline V gene data show CDR1 as LGHNA and CDR2 as YNFKEQ. V lost 0 bases to trimming and J lost 8 bases, with 16 bases between them. The CDR3 DNA is TGTGCCAGCAGCCAAGAATACGGGGGGCTAGTCGGCTACACCTTC. Translation gives CASSQEYGGLVGYTF.

This clone occurred a few times. The chain employs TRBV6-1 and TRBJ2-7; 13 bases are a match to TRBD2. V shed 1 base, J shed 3 bases, and the junction held 0 bases outside the gene matches. Germline V CDR1 and CDR2: MNHNS, SASEGT. This CDR3 has 15 amino acids. The CDR3 is CASSEGTSGSYEQYF. CDR3 nucleotides: TGTGCCAGCAGTGAAGGGACTAGCGGGAGCTACGAGCAGTACTTC.

This chain joins TRBV2 and TRBJ1-1; TRBD1 matches at 11 bases. The CDR3 is made up of 15 amino acids. From germline, CDR1 is SNHLY and CDR2 FYNNEI. V lost 3 bases to trimming and J lost 4 bases; unmatched junction nucleotides: 4. CDR3 sequence: CASSEWDRGTTEAFF. DNA for the CDR3: TGTGCCAGCAGTGAGTGGGACAGGGGGACCACTGAAGCTTTCTTT.

The CDR3 loop reads CASSLGTGGNTIYF. The CDR3, as DNA: TGTGCCAGCAGCTTAGGAACAGGGGGAAACACCATATATTTT. The chain uses TRBV13 and TRBJ1-3; a possible D gene is TRBD1 (6 bases). Germline V gene data show CDR1 as PRHDT and CDR2 as FYEKMQ (reference sequence). The CDR3 is 14 residues long. V lost 0 bases to trimming and J lost 4 bases, with 7 bases between them. Based on the CDR3 plus reference TRBV13 and TRBJ1-3, the full variable domain is AAGVIQSPRHLIKEKRETATLKCYPIPRHDTVYWYQQGPGQDPQFLISFYEKMQSDKGSIPDRFSAQQFSDYHSELNMSSLELGDSALYFCASSLGTGGNTIYFGEGSWLTVV.